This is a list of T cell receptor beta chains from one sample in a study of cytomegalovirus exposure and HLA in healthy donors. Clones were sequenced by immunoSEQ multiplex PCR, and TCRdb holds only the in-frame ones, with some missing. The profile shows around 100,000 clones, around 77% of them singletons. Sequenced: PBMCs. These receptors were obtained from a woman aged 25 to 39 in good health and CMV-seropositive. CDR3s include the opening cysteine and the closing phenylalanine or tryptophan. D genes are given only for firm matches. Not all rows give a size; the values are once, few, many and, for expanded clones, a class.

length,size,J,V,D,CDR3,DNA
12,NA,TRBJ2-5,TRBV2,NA,CASSAGEETQYF,TGTGCCAGCAGTGCAGGGGAAGAGACCCAGTACTTC
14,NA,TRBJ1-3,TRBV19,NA,CASKEVNSGNTIYF,TGTGCCAGTAAAGAGGTCAACTCTGGAAACACCATATATTTT
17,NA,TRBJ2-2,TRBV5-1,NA,CASSLAPGESITGELFF,TGCGCCAGCAGCTTGGCGCCGGGAGAATCTATCACCGGGGAGCTGTTTTTT
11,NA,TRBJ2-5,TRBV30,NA,CAWSYRETQYF,TGTGCCTGGAGTTACAGGGAGACCCAGTACTTC
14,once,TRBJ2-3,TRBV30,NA,CAWRGQKITDTQYF,TGTGCCTGGAGGGGGCAGAAGATAACAGATACGCAGTATTTT
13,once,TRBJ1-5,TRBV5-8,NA,CASSTGGVGPQHF,TGTGCCAGCAGCACCGGGGGGGTAGGGCCCCAGCATTTT
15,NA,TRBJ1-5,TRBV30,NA,CAWSGPHNSNQPQHF,TGTGCCTGGAGTGGTCCACACAATAGCAATCAGCCCCAGCATTTT
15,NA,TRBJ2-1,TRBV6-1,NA,CASSIRDRPYNEQFF,TGTGCCAGCAGTATCAGGGATCGGCCCTACAATGAGCAGTTCTTC
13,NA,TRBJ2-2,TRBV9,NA,CASREGNTGELFF,TGTGCCAGCAGGGAGGGCAACACCGGGGAGCTGTTTTTT
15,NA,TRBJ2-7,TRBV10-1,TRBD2,CASSETTSGIYEQYF,TGCGCCAGCAGTGAGACGACTAGCGGCATCTACGAGCAGTACTTC
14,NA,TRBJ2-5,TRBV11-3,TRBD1,CASSGQATQETQYF,TGTGCCAGCAGCGGACAGGCGACCCAAGAGACCCAGTACTTC
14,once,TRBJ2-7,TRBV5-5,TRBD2,CASSLREGIYEQYF,TGTGCCAGCAGCTTACGGGAGGGCATCTACGAGCAGTACTTC
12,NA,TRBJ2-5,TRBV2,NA,CASGREWETQYF,TGTGCCAGCGGACGGGAATGGGAGACCCAGTACTTC
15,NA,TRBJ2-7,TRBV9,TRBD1,CASSVGTGGSYEQYF,TGTGCCAGCAGCGTAGGTACAGGGGGTAGCTACGAGCAGTACTTC
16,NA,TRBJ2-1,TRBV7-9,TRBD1,CASSAGQGSSYNEQFF,TGTGCCAGCAGCGCGGGACAGGGGAGCTCCTACAATGAGCAGTTCTTC
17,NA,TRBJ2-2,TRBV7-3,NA,CASSPKYGVLGTGELFF,TGTGCCAGCAGCCCGAAATATGGGGTACTAGGCACCGGGGAGCTGTTTTTT
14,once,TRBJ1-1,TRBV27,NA,CASTRDGGTGEAFF,TGTGCCAGCACCCGGGACGGGGGAACAGGTGAAGCTTTCTTT
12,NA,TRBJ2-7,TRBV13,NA,CASSTRDYEQYF,TGTGCCAGCAGCACCCGGGACTACGAGCAGTACTTC
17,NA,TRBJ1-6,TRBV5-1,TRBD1,CASSLGTGFSYNSPLHF,TGCGCCAGCAGCTTGGGGACAGGGTTTTCCTATAATTCACCCCTCCACTTT
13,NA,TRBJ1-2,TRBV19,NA,CASTMTGDYGYTF,TGTGCCAGTACTATGACAGGCGACTATGGCTACACCTTC
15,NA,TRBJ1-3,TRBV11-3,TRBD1,CASSIPTGAGNTIYF,TGTGCCAGCAGCATACCGACAGGGGCTGGAAACACCATATATTTT
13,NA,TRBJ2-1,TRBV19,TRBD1,CASRDRGAVEQFF,TGTGCCAGTCGGGACAGGGGCGCGGTTGAGCAGTTCTTC
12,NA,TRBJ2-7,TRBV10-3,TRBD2,CAISEGDYERYF,TGTGCCATCAGTGAAGGGGACTACGAGCGGTACTTC
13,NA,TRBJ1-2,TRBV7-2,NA,CASSYTGNYGYTF,TGTGCCAGCAGCTACACAGGGAACTATGGCTACACCTTC
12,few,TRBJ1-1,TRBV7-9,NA,CASSRGNTEAFF,TGTGCCAGCTCCCGGGGGAACACTGAAGCTTTCTTT
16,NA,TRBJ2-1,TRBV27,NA,CASSSAGGTGYNEQFF,TGTGCCAGCAGTTCCGCGGGGGGGACAGGTTACAATGAGCAGTTCTTC
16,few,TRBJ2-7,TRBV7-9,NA,CASSINRDKYSYEQYF,TGTGCCAGCAGCATAAACCGGGACAAATACTCCTACGAGCAGTACTTC
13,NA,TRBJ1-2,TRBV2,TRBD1,CASSVGTDYGYTF,TGTGCCAGCAGTGTGGGGACAGACTATGGCTACACCTTC
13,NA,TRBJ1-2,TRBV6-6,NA,CASRSQDNYGYTF,TGTGCCAGCAGATCACAGGATAACTATGGCTACACCTTC
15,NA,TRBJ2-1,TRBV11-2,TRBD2,CASSSLAGGPNEQFF,TGTGCCAGCAGCTCCCTAGCGGGGGGGCCCAATGAGCAGTTCTTC
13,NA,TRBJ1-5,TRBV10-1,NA,CASSETGGQPQHF,TGCGCCAGCAGTGAGACCGGGGGGCAGCCCCAGCATTTT
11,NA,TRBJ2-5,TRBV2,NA,CAVATGETQYF,TGTGCCGTAGCGACCGGGGAGACCCAGTACTTC
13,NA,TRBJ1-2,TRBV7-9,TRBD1,CASTQGGYYGYTF,TGTGCCAGCACTCAAGGGGGCTACTATGGCTACACCTTC